This T cell receptor beta chain was sequenced for a study of T-cell reconstitution after alpha-beta-depleted transplantation in children. CDR1 is LGHDT, CDR2 YNNKEL, per germline (reference sequence). This CDR3 spans 14 amino acids. V lost 1 base, J lost 6 bases, and 4 bases stayed unmatched. This clonotype was picked up a small number of times. Molecular barcoding with unique molecular identifiers was used for the TCRbeta library. One entry per CDR3 protein, called by TCRdb with MiXCR from the PCR reads. The table includes approximately 510,000 distinct CDR3 sequences, about 16% detected once. Sample: PBMCs from the stem cell graft donor, taken from the stem cell graft. This chain joins TRBV3-1 and TRBJ2-7, with 9 bases that match TRBD2. This sequence was found in a human donor who donated a stem cell graft to a child with acute lymphoblastic leukemia. The CDR3 sequence: CASSQGLAGLEQYF. DNA for the CDR3: TGTGCCAGCAGCCAAGGTCTAGCGGGGCTCGAGCAGTACTTC.